There are many counts of the clone carrying this TCR beta chain. The antigen is unknown. Germline CDR1 reads SGHTA; CDR2 reads FQGNSA. CDR3 length equals 13 residues. V lost 7 bases and J lost 4, with 8 bases in between. Each sample used at least 7 million PBMCs. This sample is drawn from a study of blood T cells in healthy people across ages. Primers used in a second PCR of about 6 to 11 cycles were a sample-barcoded 5' primer and a J-beta primer mix. Via MiXCR, TCRdb re-called the 5' RACE reads, giving one row per CDR3 protein. This sample yields 710,000 or so distinct CDR3 sequences, of which 32% are seen a single time; approximately 15% belongs to the top ten. Broader study findings: The CMV status of each donor remained undetermined, and this could have confounded shifts in expanded clonotypes. The diversity estimates, figures obtained from one million T cells, were considered underestimates.

The sample taken for sequencing was blood. The V call is TRBV7-2, the J call TRBJ1-6, with D possibly TRBD1 on 5 matching bases. The clonotype was recovered from a woman older than 75 in good health. DNA for the CDR3: TGTGCCAGCAACGAGGGGTATAATTCACCCCTCCACTTT. This sequence encodes CASNEGYNSPLHF.